The rows below give T cell receptor beta chains drawn from one sample of a study of blood T cell repertoires in COVID-19. Assay used: immunoSEQ multiplex PCR; TCRdb lists only in-frame clones, some missing. The sample yields some 100,000 clones, 80% to 90% seen once. The sequenced sample consisted of peripheral blood. The source of these receptors is a woman between 65 and 79 years old with acute or convalescent COVID-19. Each CDR3 is given with its conserved first and last residue. The order of the fields is D gene, V gene, clone size, J gene, CDR3 protein, CDR3 DNA. The D gene is left open where the match is weak. Size is omitted from some rows. Given values are once, few, many or a class for expanded clones.

D gene: TRBD1
V gene: TRBV9
clone size: -
J gene: TRBJ1-5
CDR3 protein: CASSVDPGQGGQPQHF
CDR3 DNA: TGTGCCAGCAGCGTAGACCCGGGACAGGGTGGCCAGCCCCAGCATTTT

D gene: TRBD1
V gene: TRBV25-1
clone size: -
J gene: TRBJ1-6
CDR3 protein: CASSASQGANSPLHF
CDR3 DNA: TGTGCCAGCAGTGCCTCACAGGGGGCGAATTCACCCCTCCACTTT

D gene: -
V gene: TRBV11-2
clone size: once
J gene: TRBJ1-6
CDR3 protein: CASSLDLGGLRSPLHF
CDR3 DNA: TGTGCCAGCAGCTTAGATCTGGGAGGCCTCCGTTCACCCCTCCACTTT

D gene: -
V gene: TRBV7-9
clone size: -
J gene: TRBJ2-7
CDR3 protein: CASSLDRNYEQYF
CDR3 DNA: TGTGCCAGCAGCCTCGACAGAAACTACGAGCAGTACTTC

D gene: TRBD1
V gene: TRBV19
clone size: -
J gene: TRBJ2-7
CDR3 protein: CASSISGQSYEQYF
CDR3 DNA: TGTGCCAGTAGTATTTCGGGACAGAGTTACGAGCAGTACTTC

D gene: TRBD1
V gene: TRBV14
clone size: few
J gene: TRBJ1-1
CDR3 protein: CASSLQPGGTAFF
CDR3 DNA: TGTGCCAGCAGCCTCCAACCAGGGGGGACCGCTTTCTTT

D gene: TRBD1
V gene: TRBV29-1
clone size: -
J gene: TRBJ2-7
CDR3 protein: CSVKTGGHEQYF
CDR3 DNA: TGCAGCGTTAAGACAGGGGGCCACGAGCAGTACTTC

D gene: TRBD2
V gene: TRBV29-1
clone size: -
J gene: TRBJ2-5
CDR3 protein: CSGTLAGGETQYF
CDR3 DNA: TGCAGCGGGACGCTAGCGGGAGGGGAGACCCAGTACTTC

D gene: -
V gene: TRBV6-7
clone size: -
J gene: TRBJ2-3
CDR3 protein: CASSYSIRDSRDTQYF
CDR3 DNA: TGTGCCAGCAGTTACTCGATCCGGGATAGTCGAGATACGCAGTATTTT

D gene: -
V gene: TRBV2
clone size: -
J gene: TRBJ2-7
CDR3 protein: CASSPRDEQYF
CDR3 DNA: TGTGCCAGCAGTCCCAGGGACGAGCAGTACTTC

D gene: -
V gene: TRBV28
clone size: -
J gene: TRBJ1-5
CDR3 protein: CASSFWGGNQPQHF
CDR3 DNA: TGTGCCAGCAGTTTCTGGGGAGGCAATCAGCCCCAGCATTTT

D gene: -
V gene: TRBV20-1
clone size: -
J gene: TRBJ2-7
CDR3 protein: CSAWEFGEQYF
CDR3 DNA: TGCAGTGCTTGGGAGTTTGGGGAGCAGTACTTC

D gene: TRBD2
V gene: TRBV27
clone size: -
J gene: TRBJ2-1
CDR3 protein: CASSTHGLAGNNEQFF
CDR3 DNA: TGTGCCAGCAGTACACACGGGCTAGCGGGAAACAATGAGCAGTTCTTC

D gene: TRBD2
V gene: TRBV9
clone size: -
J gene: TRBJ2-1
CDR3 protein: CASSVTSGGHDNEQFF
CDR3 DNA: TGTGCCAGCAGCGTGACTAGCGGGGGGCATGACAATGAGCAGTTCTTC

D gene: -
V gene: TRBV19
clone size: -
J gene: TRBJ2-7
CDR3 protein: CASSTGLGGGISYEQYF
CDR3 DNA: TGTGCCAGTAGTACGGGGTTAGGGGGTGGTATTTCCTACGAGCAGTACTTC

D gene: -
V gene: TRBV5-1
clone size: -
J gene: TRBJ1-2
CDR3 protein: CASSPGQNYGYTF
CDR3 DNA: TGCGCCAGCAGCCCCGGACAGAACTATGGCTACACCTTC

D gene: TRBD1
V gene: TRBV27
clone size: once
J gene: TRBJ2-5
CDR3 protein: CASSSPRQGSQETQYF
CDR3 DNA: TGTGCCAGCAGTTCCCCGAGACAGGGCTCCCAAGAGACCCAGTACTTC

D gene: -
V gene: TRBV11-2
clone size: -
J gene: TRBJ2-7
CDR3 protein: CASSLGTSGLYEQYF
CDR3 DNA: TGTGCCAGCAGCTTAGGGACGAGCGGACTCTACGAGCAGTACTTC

D gene: -
V gene: TRBV5-1
clone size: -
J gene: TRBJ2-3
CDR3 protein: CASSSQSGSSTDTQYF
CDR3 DNA: TGCGCCAGCAGCTCCCAGAGCGGGTCCAGCACAGATACGCAGTATTTT

D gene: TRBD2
V gene: TRBV4-1
clone size: -
J gene: TRBJ2-7
CDR3 protein: CASSHRTSFSYEQYF
CDR3 DNA: TGCGCCAGCAGCCACCGGACTAGTTTCTCCTACGAGCAGTACTTC

D gene: -
V gene: TRBV2
clone size: -
J gene: TRBJ1-4
CDR3 protein: CASSYSEKLFF
CDR3 DNA: TGTGCCAGCAGTTACAGCGAAAAACTGTTTTTT

D gene: TRBD1
V gene: TRBV7-8
clone size: -
J gene: TRBJ1-1
CDR3 protein: CASSRQGASTEAFF
CDR3 DNA: TGTGCCAGCAGCAGACAGGGGGCCTCAACTGAAGCTTTCTTT

D gene: TRBD1
V gene: TRBV12-3/TRBV12-4
clone size: -
J gene: TRBJ2-1
CDR3 protein: CASTPAGTGQFF
CDR3 DNA: TGTGCCAGCACCCCTGCCGGGACAGGTCAGTTCTTC

D gene: TRBD1
V gene: TRBV19
clone size: -
J gene: TRBJ1-1
CDR3 protein: CASSIRTGGTEAFF
CDR3 DNA: TGTGCCAGTAGTATTCGGACAGGGGGAACTGAAGCTTTCTTT

D gene: -
V gene: TRBV12-3/TRBV12-4
clone size: -
J gene: TRBJ2-5
CDR3 protein: CASNTGNQETQYF
CDR3 DNA: TGTGCCAGCAATACCGGGAACCAAGAGACCCAGTACTTC

D gene: TRBD1
V gene: TRBV6-5
clone size: -
J gene: TRBJ1-5
CDR3 protein: CASRVQGEHQPQHF
CDR3 DNA: TGTGCCAGCAGGGTACAGGGGGAACATCAGCCCCAGCATTTT

D gene: -
V gene: TRBV28
clone size: -
J gene: TRBJ1-5
CDR3 protein: CASSLELVGLQPQHF
CDR3 DNA: TGTGCCAGCAGTTTAGAGTTGGTGGGGCTGCAGCCCCAGCATTTT

D gene: -
V gene: TRBV20-1
clone size: -
J gene: TRBJ2-5
CDR3 protein: CSASETYQQETQYF
CDR3 DNA: TGCAGTGCTAGTGAGACTTACCAACAAGAGACCCAGTACTTC

D gene: TRBD1
V gene: TRBV6-5
clone size: -
J gene: TRBJ1-5
CDR3 protein: CASSPRTGVTQPQHF
CDR3 DNA: TGTGCCAGCAGTCCCCGGACAGGGGTAACTCAGCCCCAGCATTTT

D gene: TRBD1
V gene: TRBV5-1
clone size: -
J gene: TRBJ1-1
CDR3 protein: CASSLVPGGAFF
CDR3 DNA: TGCGCCAGCAGCTTGGTGCCAGGGGGAGCTTTCTTT

D gene: TRBD2
V gene: TRBV29-1
clone size: -
J gene: TRBJ2-1
CDR3 protein: CSVWGGKYNEQFF
CDR3 DNA: TGCAGCGTGTGGGGGGGGAAATACAATGAGCAGTTCTTC

D gene: TRBD1
V gene: TRBV7-8
clone size: -
J gene: TRBJ1-2
CDR3 protein: CASSLGQGAYGYTF
CDR3 DNA: TGTGCCAGCAGCTTAGGCCAGGGGGCCTATGGCTACACCTTC

D gene: TRBD1
V gene: TRBV19
clone size: -
J gene: TRBJ2-7
CDR3 protein: CASSPRPGQGYEQYF
CDR3 DNA: TGTGCCAGTAGCCCAAGACCGGGACAGGGGTACGAGCAGTACTTC

D gene: -
V gene: TRBV28
clone size: -
J gene: TRBJ2-5
CDR3 protein: CASRKSYGGFLQETQYF
CDR3 DNA: TGTGCCAGCAGGAAAAGCTACGGAGGGTTTTTACAAGAGACCCAGTACTTC

D gene: -
V gene: TRBV6-5
clone size: -
J gene: TRBJ1-1
CDR3 protein: CASKYSEDTEAFF
CDR3 DNA: TGTGCCAGCAAGTATTCGGAGGACACTGAAGCTTTCTTT

D gene: TRBD2
V gene: TRBV28
clone size: -
J gene: TRBJ2-7
CDR3 protein: CASSPPSGSPHEQYF
CDR3 DNA: TGTGCCAGCAGTCCCCCTAGCGGGAGTCCCCACGAGCAGTACTTC

D gene: TRBD1
V gene: TRBV5-1
clone size: -
J gene: TRBJ2-7
CDR3 protein: CASSRSAGGYEQYF
CDR3 DNA: TGCGCCAGCAGCCGTTCAGCAGGGGGCTACGAGCAGTACTTC

D gene: -
V gene: TRBV4-2
clone size: -
J gene: TRBJ1-1
CDR3 protein: CASSQEGGFNEAFF
CDR3 DNA: TGTGCCAGCAGCCAAGAGGGGGGGTTCAATGAAGCTTTCTTT

D gene: -
V gene: TRBV10-3
clone size: -
J gene: TRBJ2-6
CDR3 protein: CAISDNSGANVLTF
CDR3 DNA: TGTGCCATCAGTGACAACTCTGGGGCCAACGTCCTGACTTTC

D gene: TRBD2
V gene: TRBV7-7
clone size: -
J gene: TRBJ2-1
CDR3 protein: CASSSSSGTGNEQFF
CDR3 DNA: TGTGCCAGCAGCTCTTCTAGCGGGACGGGCAATGAGCAGTTCTTC

D gene: -
V gene: TRBV7-3
clone size: -
J gene: TRBJ2-1
CDR3 protein: CASSLTADNEQFF
CDR3 DNA: TGTGCCAGCAGCTTAACGGCGGACAATGAGCAGTTCTTC

D gene: -
V gene: TRBV29-1
clone size: -
J gene: TRBJ2-3
CDR3 protein: CSVEGGLGADTQYF
CDR3 DNA: TGCAGCGTTGAAGGGGGGCTGGGGGCAGATACGCAGTATTTT

D gene: -
V gene: TRBV24-1
clone size: -
J gene: TRBJ1-3
CDR3 protein: CATSDGQQGGGNTIYF
CDR3 DNA: TGTGCCACCAGTGACGGACAACAGGGAGGGGGAAACACCATATATTTT

D gene: TRBD1
V gene: TRBV6-5
clone size: once
J gene: TRBJ1-1
CDR3 protein: CASSWDRGLNTEAFF
CDR3 DNA: TGTGCCAGCAGTTGGGACAGGGGGCTGAACACTGAAGCTTTCTTT

D gene: -
V gene: TRBV5-1
clone size: -
J gene: TRBJ2-7
CDR3 protein: CASSLERGQNTYEQYF
CDR3 DNA: TGCGCCAGCAGCTTGGAAAGGGGACAAAACACCTACGAGCAGTACTTC

D gene: -
V gene: TRBV28
clone size: -
J gene: TRBJ2-7
CDR3 protein: CASSGTPGGYEQYF
CDR3 DNA: TGTGCCAGCAGTGGGACACCCGGGGGGTACGAGCAGTACTTC

D gene: TRBD1
V gene: TRBV6-5
clone size: -
J gene: TRBJ1-6
CDR3 protein: CASSFSTGGLNSPLHF
CDR3 DNA: TGTGCCAGCAGTTTCTCTACAGGGGGCCTCAATTCACCCCTCCACTTT

D gene: TRBD1
V gene: TRBV11-2
clone size: once
J gene: TRBJ1-1
CDR3 protein: CASSVQGRNTEAFF
CDR3 DNA: TGTGCCAGCAGCGTACAGGGGCGGAACACTGAAGCTTTCTTT

D gene: TRBD1
V gene: TRBV3-1/TRBV3-2
clone size: -
J gene: TRBJ1-2
CDR3 protein: CASSQQRLGQGTPYGYTF
CDR3 DNA: TGTGCCAGCAGCCAACAACGTTTGGGACAGGGAACCCCTTATGGCTACACCTTC

D gene: -
V gene: TRBV4-2
clone size: -
J gene: TRBJ2-7
CDR3 protein: CASSQGGGYEQYF
CDR3 DNA: TGTGCCAGCAGCCAAGGGGGAGGCTACGAGCAGTACTTC

D gene: TRBD2
V gene: TRBV29-1
clone size: -
J gene: TRBJ2-3
CDR3 protein: CSVEGGGADLGTDTQYF
CDR3 DNA: TGCAGCGTTGAAGGCGGGGGGGCCGATTTAGGAACAGATACGCAGTATTTT

D gene: TRBD2
V gene: TRBV19
clone size: -
J gene: TRBJ2-1
CDR3 protein: CASSMFLGSGKYNAGNEQFF
CDR3 DNA: TGTGCCAGTAGTATGTTCCTCGGTAGCGGGAAGTATAATGCGGGGAATGAGCAGTTCTTC

D gene: -
V gene: TRBV19
clone size: once
J gene: TRBJ1-4
CDR3 protein: CASSMGRGTNEKLFF
CDR3 DNA: TGTGCCAGTAGTATGGGGCGGGGAACTAATGAAAAACTGTTTTTT

D gene: -
V gene: TRBV4-1
clone size: -
J gene: TRBJ2-5
CDR3 protein: CASSQDSGGTQYF
CDR3 DNA: TGCGCCAGCAGCCAAGATTCTGGAGGGACCCAGTACTTC

D gene: -
V gene: TRBV5-5
clone size: -
J gene: TRBJ2-3
CDR3 protein: CASSDMLVRTDTQYF
CDR3 DNA: TGTGCCAGCAGCGACATGTTAGTTCGCACAGATACGCAGTATTTT

D gene: -
V gene: TRBV3-1/TRBV3-2
clone size: -
J gene: TRBJ2-3
CDR3 protein: CASSQDSAGRSDTQYF
CDR3 DNA: TGTGCCAGCAGCCAAGATAGTGCGGGAAGGTCAGATACGCAGTATTTT